Reported below is one TCR beta chain. Sequencing was performed with immunoSEQ multiplex PCR; in TCRdb, only in-frame clones are kept and a portion is missing. Of about 74,000 clones in the sample, around 84% were seen once. Germline CDR1 and CDR2: SQVTM and ANQGSEA. V lost 6 bases, J lost 5 bases, and 7 bases stayed unmatched. The CDR3 runs 14 residues. The data originate from a study of cytotoxic CD8 clonotypes in ibrutinib-treated CLL. Study-wide context: Treatment had run for a median approximately twelve months, range 6 to 36, when response samples were taken.

Here the sequenced sample was PBMCs, taken at disease progression, from a patient treated with ibrutinib. The chain is built from TRBV29-1 and TRBJ2-7, with TRBD2 matching 13 bases. This sequence was found in a human donor with chronic lymphocytic leukemia. CDR3 DNA sequence: TGCAGCGTCCGCCCAGGACTAGCGGGGGACGAGCAGTACTTC. Its translation is CSVRPGLAGDEQYF.